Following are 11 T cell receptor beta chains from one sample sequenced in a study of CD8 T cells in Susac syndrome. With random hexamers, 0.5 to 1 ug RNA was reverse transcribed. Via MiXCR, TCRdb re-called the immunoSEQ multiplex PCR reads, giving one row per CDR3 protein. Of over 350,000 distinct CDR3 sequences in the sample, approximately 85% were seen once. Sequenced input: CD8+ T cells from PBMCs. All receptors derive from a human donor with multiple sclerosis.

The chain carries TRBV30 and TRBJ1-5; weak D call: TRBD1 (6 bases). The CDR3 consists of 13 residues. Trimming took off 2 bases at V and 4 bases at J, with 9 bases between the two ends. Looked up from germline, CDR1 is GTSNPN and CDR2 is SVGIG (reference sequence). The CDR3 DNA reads TGTGCCTGGAGTTGGACAGTTAATCAGCCCCAGCATTTT. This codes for CAWSWTVNQPQHF.

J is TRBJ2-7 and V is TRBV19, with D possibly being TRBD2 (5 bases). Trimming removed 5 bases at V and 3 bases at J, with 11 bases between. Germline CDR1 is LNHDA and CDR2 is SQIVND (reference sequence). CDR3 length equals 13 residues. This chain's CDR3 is CASSPGGDYEQYF. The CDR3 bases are TGTGCCAGTAGTCCCGGAGGTGACTACGAGCAGTACTTC.

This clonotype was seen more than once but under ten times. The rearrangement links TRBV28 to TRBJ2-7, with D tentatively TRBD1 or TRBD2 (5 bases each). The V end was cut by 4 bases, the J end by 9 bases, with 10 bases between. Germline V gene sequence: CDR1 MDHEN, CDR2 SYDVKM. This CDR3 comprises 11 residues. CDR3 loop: CASSSTGGQYF. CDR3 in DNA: TGTGCCAGCAGTTCCACTGGGGGGCAGTACTTC.

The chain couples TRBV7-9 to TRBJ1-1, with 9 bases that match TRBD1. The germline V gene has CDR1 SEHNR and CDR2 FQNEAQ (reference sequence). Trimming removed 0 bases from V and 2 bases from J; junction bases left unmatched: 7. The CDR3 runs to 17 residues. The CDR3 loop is CASSLARRTGANTEAFF. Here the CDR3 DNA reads TGTGCCAGCAGCTTAGCGCGGAGGACAGGGGCAAACACTGAAGCTTTCTTT.

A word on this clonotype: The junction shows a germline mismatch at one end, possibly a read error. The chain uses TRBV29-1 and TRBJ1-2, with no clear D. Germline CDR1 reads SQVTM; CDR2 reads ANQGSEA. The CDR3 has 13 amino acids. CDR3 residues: CSVANDENCGYTF. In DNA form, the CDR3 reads TGCAGCGTTGCCAACGATGAGAACTGTGGCTACACCTTC.

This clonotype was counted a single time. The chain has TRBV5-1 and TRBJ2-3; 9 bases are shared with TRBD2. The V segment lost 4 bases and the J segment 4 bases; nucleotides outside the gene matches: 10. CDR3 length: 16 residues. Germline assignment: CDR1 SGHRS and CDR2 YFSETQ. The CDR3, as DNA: TGCGCCAGCAGCCTGGCCCCTAGCGGGGTCCCAGATACGCAGTATTTT. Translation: CASSLAPSGVPDTQYF.

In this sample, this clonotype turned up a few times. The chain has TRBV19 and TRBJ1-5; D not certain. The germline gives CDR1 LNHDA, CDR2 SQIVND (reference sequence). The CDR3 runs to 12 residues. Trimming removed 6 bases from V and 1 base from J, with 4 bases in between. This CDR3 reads CASSESNQPQHF. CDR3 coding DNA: TGTGCCAGTAGCGAAAGCAATCAGCCCCAGCATTTT.

The chain's CDR3 is CASSQEDIYTEAFF. The CDR3 nucleotides read TGCGCCAGCAGCCAAGAGGACATCTACACTGAAGCTTTCTTT. The chain combines TRBV4-1 with TRBJ1-1, with D tentatively TRBD1 (5 bases). Germline V gene data show CDR1 as MGHRA and CDR2 as YSYEKL. The V end was cut by 0 bases, the J end by 3 bases, with 8 bases between. The CDR3 is 14 amino acids.

CDR3 DNA: TGTGCCAGCGCCCTGACTGGGCGTGAAAAACTGTTTTTT. Translated: CASALTGREKLFF. V gene TRBV14 combines with J gene TRBJ1-4; D gene ambiguous. In germline, CDR1 is SGHDN, CDR2 FVKESK. Trimming took 8 bases from V and 7 from J, leaving 14 bases between them. The CDR3 runs to 13 residues.

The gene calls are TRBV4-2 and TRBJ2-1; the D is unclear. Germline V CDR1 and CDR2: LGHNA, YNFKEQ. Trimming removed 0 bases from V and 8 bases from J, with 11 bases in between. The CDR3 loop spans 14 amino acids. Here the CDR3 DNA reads TGTGCCAGCAGCCAAGATCTTGGGCCGTATGAGCAGTTCTTC. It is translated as CASSQDLGPYEQFF.

The CDR3 bases are TGTGCCAGCAGCCAAGGTGCGGGGGTTAGCTATGGCTACACCTTC. It specifies CASSQGAGVSYGYTF. The chain uses TRBV3-1 and TRBJ1-2, with TRBD1 as a possible D gene (5 bases). Germline CDR1 and CDR2: LGHDT and YNNKEL (reference sequence). The CDR3 runs 15 residues. V was cut by 1 base and J by 4 bases, with 13 bases left in between.